A selection of T cell receptor beta chains follows, all from one sample in a study of T cells in Graves' hyperthyroidism and ophthalmopathy. TCRdb re-called the multiplex PCR reads through MiXCR, storing one row per CDR3 protein. This table has roughly 420,000 distinct CDR3 sequences, less than 20% appearing once. The specimen sequenced was blood. These receptors came from a woman under 30 with Graves' hyperthyroidism. Both conserved end residues are part of each CDR3.

v_call: TRBV6-2/TRBV6-3
j_call: TRBJ1-1
cdr3_aa: CASSDPGQGLMNTEAFF

v_call: TRBV15
j_call: TRBJ1-2
cdr3_aa: CATSREGNYGYTF

v_call: TRBV6-5
j_call: TRBJ1-1
cdr3_aa: CASSYDTSGTGSVKAFF

v_call: TRBV29-1
j_call: TRBJ1-2
cdr3_aa: CSVGGGQGSGYGYTF

v_call: TRBV20-1
j_call: TRBJ2-1
cdr3_aa: CSAGHDSRHGDEQFF

v_call: TRBV7-2
j_call: TRBJ2-1
cdr3_aa: CASSLKGSGRPYNEQFF

v_call: TRBV6-5
j_call: TRBJ1-1
cdr3_aa: CASSYWDRVNTEAFF

v_call: TRBV7-9
j_call: TRBJ2-7
cdr3_aa: CASSTRPGPPESIPYEQYF

v_call: TRBV7-9
j_call: TRBJ1-2
cdr3_aa: CASSFGTAYGYTF

v_call: TRBV27
j_call: TRBJ2-1
cdr3_aa: CASSSGQGVYEQFF

v_call: TRBV4-3
j_call: TRBJ1-5
cdr3_aa: CASSQGATAPFNQPQHF

v_call: TRBV6-2/TRBV6-3
j_call: TRBJ2-7
cdr3_aa: CASSNPAFAGTSTSYEQYF

v_call: TRBV7-9
j_call: TRBJ1-4
cdr3_aa: CASSARQGANEKLFF

v_call: TRBV6-1
j_call: TRBJ1-3
cdr3_aa: CASSRTGTGVSGNTIYF

v_call: TRBV11-2
j_call: TRBJ2-5
cdr3_aa: CASSPRTGMGKTQYF

v_call: TRBV27
j_call: TRBJ2-7
cdr3_aa: CASSRDFQTYEQYF

v_call: TRBV6-2/TRBV6-3
j_call: TRBJ2-7
cdr3_aa: CASSYYGISNEQYF

v_call: TRBV24-1
j_call: TRBJ2-1
cdr3_aa: CATSGTGDPLGWNEQFF

v_call: TRBV27
j_call: TRBJ2-7
cdr3_aa: CASSFRQGSSYEQYF

v_call: TRBV18
j_call: TRBJ1-2
cdr3_aa: CASSPRDRNYGYTF

v_call: TRBV12-3/TRBV12-4
j_call: TRBJ2-1
cdr3_aa: CASSPRQRGYNEQFF

v_call: TRBV29-1
j_call: TRBJ2-1
cdr3_aa: CSVGTGEGEQFF

v_call: TRBV7-9
j_call: TRBJ1-3
cdr3_aa: CASSTTGTGAGNTIYF

v_call: TRBV5-6
j_call: TRBJ2-1
cdr3_aa: CASSPTLNNEQFF

v_call: TRBV11-3
j_call: TRBJ2-1
cdr3_aa: CASSRGPTNEQFF

v_call: TRBV4-2
j_call: TRBJ1-1
cdr3_aa: CASSPGTNSGVTEAFF

v_call: TRBV6-5
j_call: TRBJ1-6
cdr3_aa: CASSLYQGHYNSPLHF

v_call: TRBV18
j_call: TRBJ2-7
cdr3_aa: CASSPKAYEQYF

v_call: TRBV5-1
j_call: TRBJ1-2
cdr3_aa: CASSLEGRGESNYGYTF

v_call: TRBV19
j_call: TRBJ1-1
cdr3_aa: CASSALSGTVNTEAFF

v_call: TRBV11-2
j_call: TRBJ2-7
cdr3_aa: CASSSAPYEQYF

v_call: TRBV10-3
j_call: TRBJ1-2
cdr3_aa: CAISGGTGAPANYGYTF

v_call: TRBV7-8
j_call: TRBJ2-3
cdr3_aa: CASSWRTDTQYF

v_call: TRBV5-1
j_call: TRBJ2-3
cdr3_aa: CASSPETSGGDTQYF

v_call: TRBV11-3
j_call: TRBJ2-5
cdr3_aa: CASSLGLLETQYF

v_call: TRBV5-6
j_call: TRBJ2-3
cdr3_aa: CASSQGVSGRGGTDTQYF

v_call: TRBV15
j_call: TRBJ2-3
cdr3_aa: CATSRDDGGSTDTQYF

v_call: TRBV4-1
j_call: TRBJ2-1
cdr3_aa: CASRGREVAGGYNEQFF

v_call: TRBV7-8
j_call: TRBJ1-3
cdr3_aa: CASSLAGWDTIYF

v_call: TRBV12-5
j_call: TRBJ1-5
cdr3_aa: CASGFSREGQRGQPQHF

v_call: TRBV7-3
j_call: TRBJ1-2
cdr3_aa: CASSSDRGYGYTF

v_call: TRBV7-2
j_call: TRBJ2-5
cdr3_aa: CASSLVGGGAQETQYF

v_call: TRBV20-1
j_call: TRBJ2-7
cdr3_aa: CSVTGGDSYEQYF

v_call: TRBV5-1
j_call: TRBJ1-2
cdr3_aa: CASSLEENGYTF

v_call: TRBV20-1
j_call: TRBJ2-1
cdr3_aa: CSARSGTSVNEQFF

v_call: TRBV18
j_call: TRBJ2-3
cdr3_aa: CASSPFSRAPDTQYF

v_call: TRBV27
j_call: TRBJ2-3
cdr3_aa: CASSLLGQGGTSGTDTQYF

v_call: TRBV5-1
j_call: TRBJ1-2
cdr3_aa: CASSLSAIYGYTF

v_call: TRBV5-1
j_call: TRBJ2-3
cdr3_aa: CASSDPRDVTDTQYF

v_call: TRBV4-2
j_call: TRBJ1-4
cdr3_aa: CASSQGNRDRVEKLFF

v_call: TRBV20-1
j_call: TRBJ1-1
cdr3_aa: CSARLVGRGQDTEAFF

v_call: TRBV7-9
j_call: TRBJ1-4
cdr3_aa: CASSFETTEKLFF

v_call: TRBV6-1
j_call: TRBJ1-5
cdr3_aa: CASSESAGYSNQPQHF

v_call: TRBV20-1
j_call: TRBJ2-5
cdr3_aa: CSANPGQGASETQYF

v_call: TRBV28
j_call: TRBJ1-1
cdr3_aa: CASSLGLKAFF